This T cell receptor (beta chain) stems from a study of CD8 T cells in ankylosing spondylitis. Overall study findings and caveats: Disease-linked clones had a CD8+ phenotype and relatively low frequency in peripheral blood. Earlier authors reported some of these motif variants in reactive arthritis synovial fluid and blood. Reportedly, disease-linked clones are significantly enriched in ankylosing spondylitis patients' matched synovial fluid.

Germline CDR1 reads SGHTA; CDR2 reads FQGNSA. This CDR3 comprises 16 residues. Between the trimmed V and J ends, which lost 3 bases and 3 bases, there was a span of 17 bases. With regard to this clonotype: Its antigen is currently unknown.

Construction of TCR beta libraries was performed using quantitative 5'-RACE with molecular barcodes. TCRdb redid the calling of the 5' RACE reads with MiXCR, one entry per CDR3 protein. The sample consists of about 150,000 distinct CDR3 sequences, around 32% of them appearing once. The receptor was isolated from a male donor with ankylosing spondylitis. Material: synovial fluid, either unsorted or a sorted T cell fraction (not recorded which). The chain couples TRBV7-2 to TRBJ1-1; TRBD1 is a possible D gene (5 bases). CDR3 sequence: CASSFRSGPSDTEAFF. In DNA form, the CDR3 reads TGTGCCAGCAGCTTTAGGTCGGGGCCCTCGGACACTGAAGCTTTCTTT.